This paragraph covers one T cell receptor (beta chain) sequence. The antigen is not known. The sample comes from a study of OX40 agonist ivuxolimab in advanced cancers. Study-wide findings and caveats: No antigen was identified for the clonally expanded peripheral T cells.

If patients had autoimmune disease history or systemic immunosuppression, they were excluded. The CDR3 is 14 residues long. Per the germline V gene, CDR1 is MGHRA and CDR2 is YSYEKL. The V end lost 5 bases, the J end lost 3 bases, and 13 bases lay between the germline ends. The assay was immunoSEQ multiplex PCR, and TCRdb's table has in-frame clones only and misses some. The sample consists of around 21,000 clones, approximately 87% of them appearing once. This chain uses TRBV4-1 with TRBJ1-1; weak D call: TRBD1 (6 bases). This TCR was sampled from an adult with an advanced solid tumor such as melanoma, head and neck, liver or kidney cancer. The sequenced sample was CD4+ or CD8+ T cells sorted from blood, obtained in a trial of the OX40 agonist ivuxolimab. In DNA form, the CDR3 reads TGCGCCAGCAGCTACAGGGACGTGGACACTGAAGCTTTCTTT. This translates into CASSYRDVDTEAFF.